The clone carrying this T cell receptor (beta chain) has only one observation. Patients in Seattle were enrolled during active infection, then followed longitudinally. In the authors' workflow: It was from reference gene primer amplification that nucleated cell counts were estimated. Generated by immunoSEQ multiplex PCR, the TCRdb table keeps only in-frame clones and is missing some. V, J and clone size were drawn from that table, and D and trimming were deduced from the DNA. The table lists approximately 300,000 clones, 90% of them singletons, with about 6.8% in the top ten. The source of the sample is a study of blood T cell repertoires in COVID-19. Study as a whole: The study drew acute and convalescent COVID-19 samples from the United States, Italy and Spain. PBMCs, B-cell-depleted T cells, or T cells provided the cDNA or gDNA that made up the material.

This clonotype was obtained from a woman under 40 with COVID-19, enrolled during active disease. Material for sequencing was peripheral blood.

CDR3 loop: CASSYDRGSAFF. The CDR3 coding sequence is TGTGCCAGCAGTTACGACAGGGGATCAGCTTTCTTT. The chain uses TRBV6-2 or TRBV6-3 and TRBJ1-1; 8 bases are a match to TRBD1. The CDR3 extends over 12 amino acids. Germline V CDR1 and CDR2: MNHEY, SVGEGT. With 2 bases clipped from V and 10 bases from J, the junction kept 3 bases outside the gene matches.